Each of the 3 T cell receptor beta chains below was sequenced from the same sample in a study of T-cell reconstitution after alpha-beta-depleted transplantation in children. Library preparation (for TCRbeta) was performed with unique molecular identifiers. Using its own MiXCR run on the PCR reads, TCRdb lists one record per CDR3 protein. Here the sample spans about 200,000 distinct CDR3 sequences, approximately 17% being singletons. Here the sequenced sample was PBMCs, mostly from graft donor cells, taken 360 days after TCRalphabeta/CD19-depleted stem cell transplant. These receptors all stem from a male patient between 2 and 9 years old who had a stem cell transplant for acute lymphoblastic leukemia, so the T cells may come from the graft donor.

This chain connects TRBV28 to TRBJ2-7; D remains unclear. This CDR3 spans 13 amino acids. Trimming took 5 bases from V and 4 from J, leaving 12 bases between them. CDR1 is MDHEN and CDR2 is SYDVKM in the germline V gene. CDR3 nucleotide sequence: TGTGCCAGCAGTCCCCCGGACGGGTACGAGCAGTACTTC. Its translation is CASSPPDGYEQYF.

The table lists this clonotype with many counts. This sequence joins TRBV7-2 and TRBJ2-3, with 7 nucleotides matching TRBD2. V gave up 5 bases and J gave up 0 bases; unmatched junction bases: 5. Germline loops: CDR1 SGHTA, CDR2 FQGNSA. The CDR3 totals 15 residues. The CDR3 spells CASSPSGISTDTQYF. CDR3 nucleotide sequence: TGTGCCAGCAGCCCGAGCGGGATTAGCACAGATACGCAGTATTTT.

This clonotype was seen more than once but under ten times. J is TRBJ1-5 and V is TRBV20-1, with unresolved D. CDR1 DFQATT and CDR2 SNEGSKA come from the germline V gene (reference sequence). The CDR3 is 15 residues long. V was trimmed by 3 bases and J by 3 bases, leaving 15 bases between them. CDR3 amino acids: CSARAVAAANQPQHF. In DNA form, the CDR3 reads TGCAGTGCTAGGGCGGTTGCGGCAGCCAATCAGCCCCAGCATTTT.